This TCR beta chain was documented in a study of CD8 T cells in ankylosing spondylitis. The CDR3 runs to 13 residues. Germline lookup yields CDR1 SGHAT and CDR2 FQNNGV. Trimming left V 3 bases short and J 5 bases short, with 11 bases between. TCRdb re-called the 5' RACE reads through MiXCR, storing one row per CDR3 protein. The sample holds 100,000 to 150,000 distinct CDR3 sequences, approximately 9.7% seen once. Ten or more counts support this clonotype. The chain links TRBV11-2 to TRBJ2-7, with D perhaps TRBD1 (5 bases). Material for sequencing was blood, either unsorted or a sorted T cell fraction (not recorded which). The TCR was taken from a male donor with ankylosing spondylitis or in good health (not recorded which). CDR3 bases: TGTGCCAGCAGCTTGCCAGGGTCAAACGAGCAGTACTTC. This translates into CASSLPGSNEQYF.